The present T cell receptor beta chain was sequenced within a study of post-analysis software for immune sequencing data. Study observations and caveats: Several TRBV segments (TRBV5-6, TRBV5-1 and TRBV20-1 among them) occurred more frequently in patients than in controls.

Prepared TCR beta cDNA libraries contained unique molecular identifiers. TCRdb fed the PCR reads into MiXCR, producing one record per CDR3 protein. The sample lists more than 350,000 distinct CDR3 sequences, 35% to 45% occurring once. As to this clonotype: Its antigen is not identified.

The germline CDR1 and CDR2 sequences are KGHSH and LQKENI. The length of the CDR3 is 15 residues. With V trimmed by 3 bases and J by 7 bases, 6 bases remained unmatched. This TCR was sampled from a girl aged 2-15 years with multiple sclerosis. The rearrangement uses TRBV18 and TRBJ1-6; TRBD1 agrees at 7 bases. Sequencing was done on a sample of blood. The CDR3 here is CASSPKGQSNSPLHF. As DNA, the CDR3 is TGTGCCAGCTCACCGAAGGGACAGAGCAATTCACCCCTCCACTTT. The full variable domain, rest sourced from reference TRBV18 and TRBJ1-6, is NAGVMQNPRHLVRRRGQEARLRCSPMKGHSHVYWYRQLPEEGLKFMVYLQKENIIDESGMPKERFSAEFPKEGPSILRIQQVVRGDSAAYFCASSPKGQSNSPLHFGNGTRLTVT.